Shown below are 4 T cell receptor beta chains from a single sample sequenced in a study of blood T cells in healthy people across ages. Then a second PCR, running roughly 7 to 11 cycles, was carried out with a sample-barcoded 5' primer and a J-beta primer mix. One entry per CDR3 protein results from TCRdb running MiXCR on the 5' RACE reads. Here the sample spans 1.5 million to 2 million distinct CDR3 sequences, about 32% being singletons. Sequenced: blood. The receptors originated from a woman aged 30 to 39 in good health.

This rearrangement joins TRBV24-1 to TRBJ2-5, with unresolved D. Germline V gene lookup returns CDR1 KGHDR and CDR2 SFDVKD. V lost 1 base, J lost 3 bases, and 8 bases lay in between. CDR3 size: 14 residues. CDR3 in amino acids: CATSDFWQKETQYF. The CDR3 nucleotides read TGTGCCACCAGTGATTTCTGGCAAAAAGAGACCCAGTACTTC.

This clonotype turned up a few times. CDR3 sequence reads: CATQGLADEQFF. For the CDR3, the DNA is TGTGCCACCCAGGGACTAGCGGATGAGCAGTTCTTC. This chain connects TRBV27 to TRBJ2-1; 11 positions agree with TRBD2. Germline V gene sequence: CDR1 MNHEY, CDR2 SMNVEV (reference sequence). The CDR3 loop spans 12 amino acids. Trimming took 10 bases from V and 8 from J; bases not matched to a gene: 4.

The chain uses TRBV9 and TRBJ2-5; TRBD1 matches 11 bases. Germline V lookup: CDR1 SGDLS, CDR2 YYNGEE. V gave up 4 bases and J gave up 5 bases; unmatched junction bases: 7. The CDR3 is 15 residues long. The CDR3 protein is CASSSGTGGAETQYF. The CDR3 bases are TGTGCCAGCAGCTCCGGGACAGGGGGAGCGGAGACCCAGTACTTC.

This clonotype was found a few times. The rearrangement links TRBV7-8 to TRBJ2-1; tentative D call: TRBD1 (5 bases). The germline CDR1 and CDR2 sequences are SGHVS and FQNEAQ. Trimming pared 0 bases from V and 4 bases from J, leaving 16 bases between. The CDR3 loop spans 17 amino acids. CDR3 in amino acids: CASSLASNLRTYNEQFF. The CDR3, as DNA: TGTGCCAGCAGCTTAGCGAGTAACCTAAGGACATACAATGAGCAGTTCTTC. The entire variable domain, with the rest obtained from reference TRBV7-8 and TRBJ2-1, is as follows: GAGVSQSPRYKVAKRGQDVALRCDPISGHVSLFWYQQALGQGPEFLTYFQNEAQLDKSGLPSDRFFAERPEGSVSTLKIQRTQQEDSAVYLCASSLASNLRTYNEQFFGPGTRLTVL.